This T cell receptor beta chain was profiled in a study of graft-versus-host responses after intestinal transplantation. Assay used: immunoSEQ multiplex PCR; TCRdb lists only in-frame clones, some missing. This sample has some 48,000 clones, with approximately 84% found just once. Germline assignment: CDR1 LNHDA and CDR2 SQIVND (reference sequence). V lost 3 bases to trimming and J lost 0 bases, with 6 bases between them. This CDR3 is built from 13 residues. This clone was seen only once. Its target is not known. The rearrangement uses TRBV19 and TRBJ2-7; TRBD2 might be the D (6 bases). The clonotype originates from a human donor who was the organ donor for an intestinal transplant. Sequencing used unstimulated CD4+ T cells sorted from spleen or lymph node cells, obtained before transplant. CDR3 nucleotide sequence: TGTGCCAGTAGTATGGACTACTCCTACGAGCAGTACTTC. Translated: CASSMDYSYEQYF.